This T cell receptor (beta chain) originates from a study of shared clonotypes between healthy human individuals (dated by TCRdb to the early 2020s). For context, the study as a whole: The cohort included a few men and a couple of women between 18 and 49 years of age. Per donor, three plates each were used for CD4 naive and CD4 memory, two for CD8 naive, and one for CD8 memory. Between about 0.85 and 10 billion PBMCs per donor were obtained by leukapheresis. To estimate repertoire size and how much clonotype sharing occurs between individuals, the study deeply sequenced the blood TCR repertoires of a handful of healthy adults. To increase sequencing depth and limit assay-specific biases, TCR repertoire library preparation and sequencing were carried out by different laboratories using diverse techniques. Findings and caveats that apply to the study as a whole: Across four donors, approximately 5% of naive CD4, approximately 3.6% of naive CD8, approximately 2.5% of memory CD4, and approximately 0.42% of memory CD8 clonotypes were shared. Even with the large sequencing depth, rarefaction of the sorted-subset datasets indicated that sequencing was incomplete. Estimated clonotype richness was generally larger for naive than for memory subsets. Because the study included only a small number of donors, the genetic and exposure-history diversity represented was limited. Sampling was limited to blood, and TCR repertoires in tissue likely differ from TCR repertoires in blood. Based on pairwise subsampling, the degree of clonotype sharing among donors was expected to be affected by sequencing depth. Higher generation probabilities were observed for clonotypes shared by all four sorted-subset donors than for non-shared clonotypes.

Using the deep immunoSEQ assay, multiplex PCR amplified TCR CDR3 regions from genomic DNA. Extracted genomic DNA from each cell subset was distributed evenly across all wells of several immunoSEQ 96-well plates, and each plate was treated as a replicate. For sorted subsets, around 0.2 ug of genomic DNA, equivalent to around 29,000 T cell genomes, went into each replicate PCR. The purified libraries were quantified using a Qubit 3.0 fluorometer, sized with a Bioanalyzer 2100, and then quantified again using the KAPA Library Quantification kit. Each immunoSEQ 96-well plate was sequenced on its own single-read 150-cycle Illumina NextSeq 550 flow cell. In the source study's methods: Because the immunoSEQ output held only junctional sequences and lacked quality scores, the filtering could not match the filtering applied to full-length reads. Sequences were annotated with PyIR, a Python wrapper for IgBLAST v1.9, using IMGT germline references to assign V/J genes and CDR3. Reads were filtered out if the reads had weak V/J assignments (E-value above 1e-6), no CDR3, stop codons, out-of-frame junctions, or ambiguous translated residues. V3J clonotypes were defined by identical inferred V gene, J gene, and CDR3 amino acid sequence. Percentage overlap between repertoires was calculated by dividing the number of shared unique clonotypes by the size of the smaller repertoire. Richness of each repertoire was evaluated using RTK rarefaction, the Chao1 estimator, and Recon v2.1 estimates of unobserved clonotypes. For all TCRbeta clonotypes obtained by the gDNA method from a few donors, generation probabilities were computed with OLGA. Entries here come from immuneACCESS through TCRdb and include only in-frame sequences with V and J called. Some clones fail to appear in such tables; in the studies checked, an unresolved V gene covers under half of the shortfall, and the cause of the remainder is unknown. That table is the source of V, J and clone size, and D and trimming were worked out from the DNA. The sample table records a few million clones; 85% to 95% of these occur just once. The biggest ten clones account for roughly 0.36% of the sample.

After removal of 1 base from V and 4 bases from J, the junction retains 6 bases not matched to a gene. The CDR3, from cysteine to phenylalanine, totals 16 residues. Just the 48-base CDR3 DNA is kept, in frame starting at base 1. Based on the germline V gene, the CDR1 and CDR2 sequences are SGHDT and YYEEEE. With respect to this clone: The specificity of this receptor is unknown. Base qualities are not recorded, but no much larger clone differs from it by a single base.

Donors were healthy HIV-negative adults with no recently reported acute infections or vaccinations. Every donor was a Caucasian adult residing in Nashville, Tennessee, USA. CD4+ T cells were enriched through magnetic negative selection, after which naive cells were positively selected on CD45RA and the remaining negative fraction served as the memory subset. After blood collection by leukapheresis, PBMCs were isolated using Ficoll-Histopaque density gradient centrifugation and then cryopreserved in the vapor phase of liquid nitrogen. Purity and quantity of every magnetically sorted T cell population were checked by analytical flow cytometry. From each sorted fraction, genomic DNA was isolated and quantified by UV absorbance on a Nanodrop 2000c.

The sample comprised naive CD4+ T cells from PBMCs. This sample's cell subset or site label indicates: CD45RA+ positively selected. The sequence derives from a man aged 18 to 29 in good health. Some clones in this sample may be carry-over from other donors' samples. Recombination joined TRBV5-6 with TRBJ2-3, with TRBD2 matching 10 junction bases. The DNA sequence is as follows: TGTGCCAGCAGCTTGTTGCTAGCGGGAGTCCCAGATACGCAGTATTTT. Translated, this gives CASSLLLAGVPDTQYF.